This T cell receptor (beta chain) emerged from a study of human thymus T cells. Trimming took 3 bases from V and 5 from J; bases not matched to a gene: 8. The CDR3 sequence is 15 residues long. Germline V CDR1 and CDR2: KGHSH, LQKENI. The table came from immunoSEQ multiplex PCR; TCRdb's copy has only in-frame clones and leaves some out. The data contain about 46,000 clones, 95% of them seen just once; the ten biggest clones take up under 0.2%. Healthy Finnish infants undergoing corrective surgery for congenital heart defects were used as donors. During surgery, about 0.5-1 mL peripheral blood was drawn from four of eight donors. Genomic DNA was extracted from every available blood leukocyte.

This sequence was found in a girl under two years old with a congenital heart defect but otherwise immunologically healthy. The chain couples TRBV18 to TRBJ2-7, with TRBD1 matching over 9 bases. The sequenced sample consisted of blood. The CDR3 nucleotides are TGTGCCAGCTCACCCTTCGGGACAGGGACCAACGAGCAGTACTTC. Translation gives CASSPFGTGTNEQYF.